These 15 T cell receptor beta chains were all obtained from the same sample, sequenced in a study of siplizumab effects on memory and regulatory T cells. The method was immunoSEQ multiplex PCR; TCRdb's version includes in-frame clones alone and lacks a portion of them. The table lists approximately 100,000 clones, about nine tenths of them singletons. Sequences were obtained from non-Treg CD4+ T cells sorted from blood. These receptors all stem from a human donor in good health.

In DNA, the CDR3 is TGTGCCAGCTCGGACCGGGACAGGGCTCCCACAGATACGCAGTATTTT. It codes for CASSDRDRAPTDTQYF. The V call is TRBV18, the J call TRBJ2-3, with 9 bases matching TRBD1. The CDR3 totals 16 residues. The junction had 9 bases not matched to a gene; V was cut back by 6 bases and J by 2 bases. Germline loops: CDR1 KGHSH, CDR2 LQKENI.

This chain links TRBV6-5 with TRBJ2-7; D is ambiguous. The ends were cut back, 2 bases at V and 3 bases at J, with 8 bases in the middle. Germline V gives CDR1 MNHEY, CDR2 SVGAGI. This CDR3 has 13 amino acids. Written as DNA, the CDR3 is TGTGCCAGCAGTTACGGCCGAGTCTACGAGCAGTACTTC. Amino acid sequence: CASSYGRVYEQYF.

This rearrangement joins TRBV5-8 to TRBJ2-4; D is uncertain. The V end was cut by 3 bases, the J end by 7 bases, with 5 bases between. Germline V gene data show CDR1 as SGHTS and CDR2 as YDEGEE. The CDR3 is 11 residues long. DNA for the CDR3: TGTGCCAGCAGCTCGGTGAACATTCAGTACTTC. Protein: CASSSVNIQYF.

J is TRBJ2-1 and V is TRBV6-1; the match to TRBD2 covers 10 bases. Per the germline V gene, CDR1 is MNHNS and CDR2 is SASEGT. The CDR3 contains 16 residues. The ends lost 2 bases at V and 8 bases at J; junction bases unmatched: 9. CDR3 residues: CASSEPGLAGVHEQFF. DNA of the CDR3: TGTGCCAGCAGTGAACCAGGGCTAGCGGGAGTCCATGAGCAGTTCTTC.

This clone was detected only once. V and J are TRBV11-1 and TRBJ2-1, with 7 positions matching TRBD1. Trimming removed 5 bases from V and 9 bases from J; junction bases left unmatched: 4. Per the germline V gene, CDR1 is SGHAT and CDR2 is FQDESV (reference sequence). CDR3 length equals 12 residues. CDR3 loop: CASSADRVEQFF. The CDR3 region has the DNA TGTGCCAGCAGCGCCGACAGGGTTGAGCAGTTCTTC.

There are a few counts of this clone. V usage is TRBV14 and J usage is TRBJ1-4, with D hard to call. Trimming cost V 1 base and J 8 bases, with 5 bases left between them. This CDR3 comprises 12 residues. Germline V CDR1 and CDR2: SGHDN, FVKESK. As DNA, the CDR3 is TGTGCCAGCAGCCAAGGAGTGGAAAAACTGTTTTTT. This codes for CASSQGVEKLFF.

This rearrangement joins TRBV6-1 to TRBJ2-7; tentative D call: TRBD1 (5 bases). The CDR3 covers 11 residues. Per germline, CDR1 MNHNS and CDR2 SASEGT. Deletions cut 11 bases from V and 3 bases from J, with 11 bases between. The CDR3 loop is CAQGIGYEQYF. The DNA of the CDR3 is TGTGCCCAGGGCATCGGCTACGAGCAGTACTTC.

V is TRBV13 and J is TRBJ1-3; a weak D match, TRBD1 (5 bases). Germline CDR1 and CDR2: PRHDT and FYEKMQ (reference sequence). The CDR3 is 15 amino acids. V was cut by 2 bases and J by 3 bases, with 11 bases left in between. The DNA for the CDR3 is TGTGCCAGCAGCTTAAAAACAGGTGTTGGAAACACCATATATTTT. It specifies CASSLKTGVGNTIYF.

This chain links TRBV19 with TRBJ1-1; D is undetermined. Germline V lookup: CDR1 LNHDA, CDR2 SQIVND (reference sequence). Trimming pared 3 bases from V and 4 bases from J, leaving 9 bases between. The CDR3 is 13 amino acids. The CDR3 bases are TGTGCCAGTAGTATCAAGGGAAGCACTGAAGCTTTCTTT. This sequence encodes CASSIKGSTEAFF.

The V gene is TRBV6-6, the J gene TRBJ1-6; D gene uncertain. V dropped 7 bases and J dropped 0 bases, with 13 bases sitting between them. The CDR3 consists of 16 residues. CDR1 and CDR2 (germline): MNHNY, SVGAGI (reference sequence). CDR3 DNA sequence: TGTGCCAGCATATCAGGATCGAGCTCCTATAATTCACCCCTCCACTTT. This translates into CASISGSSSYNSPLHF.

Only a few counts were recorded for this clone. DNA of the CDR3: TGTGCCAGCAGCTTAACGCAGCGGGAGGGTCGCACAGATACGCAGTATTTT. Translating gives CASSLTQREGRTDTQYF. The chain has TRBV7-3 and TRBJ2-3; the match to TRBD2 covers 10 bases. Germline CDR1 SGHTA, CDR2 FQGTGA. The CDR3 contains 17 residues. V dropped 0 bases and J dropped 1; count of bases not matched to a gene: 4.

The rearrangement uses TRBV19 and TRBJ2-5, with 7 positions matching TRBD1. Near its end, the DNA agrees better with TRBJ2-7, so the J call may be wrong. Germline V CDR1 and CDR2: LNHDA, SQIVND (reference sequence). The CDR3 totals 14 residues. This chain's CDR3 is CASSEQGSYYEQYF. The CDR3 DNA sequence: TGTGCCAGTAGCGAACAGGGGAGTTACTACGAGCAGTACTTC.

The rearrangement links TRBV30 to TRBJ1-2; TRBD1 might be the D (6 bases). The germline CDR1 and CDR2 sequences are GTSNPN and SVGIG (reference sequence). With 4 bases removed from V and 0 bases from J, the gap between germline ends came to 12 bases. The CDR3 has 14 amino acids. CDR3 loop: CAWNKQGANYGYTF. The CDR3 DNA reads as TGTGCCTGGAACAAACAGGGCGCTAACTATGGCTACACCTTC. Filled out from reference TRBV30 and TRBJ1-2, the complete variable domain reads SQTIHQWPATLVQPVGSPLSLECTVEGTSNPNLYWYRQAAGRGLQLLFYSVGIGQISSEVPQNLSASRPQDRQFILSSKKLLLSDSGFYLCAWNKQGANYGYTFGSGTRLTVV.

The chain joins TRBV7-3 to TRBJ1-1; TRBD1 aligns across 7 bases. The CDR3 extends over 14 amino acids. J lost 2 bases, V lost 8 bases, and 8 bases had no gene match. From germline, CDR1 is SGHTA and CDR2 FQGTGA. CDR3 loop: CASGSGQPNTEAFF. The CDR3 nucleotides are TGTGCCAGCGGTTCGGGACAGCCAAACACTGAAGCTTTCTTT.

This chain uses TRBV2 with TRBJ1-1; D is perhaps TRBD1 (6 bases). V shed 6 bases and J shed 3 bases, with 14 bases lying between them. Germline-derived CDR1 and CDR2 are SNHLY and FYNNEI. The CDR3 consists of 14 residues. The CDR3 protein is CASSGKRQDTEAFF. The CDR3 DNA reads TGTGCCAGCAGCGGAAAACGACAGGACACTGAAGCTTTCTTT.